A selection of T cell receptor beta chains follows, all from one sample in a study of blood T cell repertoires in COVID-19. Clones were sequenced by immunoSEQ multiplex PCR, and TCRdb holds only the in-frame ones, with some missing. This table has some 120,000 clones, approximately 82% appearing once. What was sequenced was peripheral blood. Every receptor here comes from an elderly man with active or convalescent COVID-19. CDR3s include the opening cysteine and the closing phenylalanine or tryptophan. Each record gives: V gene, D gene, clone size, J gene, CDR3 DNA, CDR3 protein. D genes are given only for firm matches. Rows give clone size only sometimes, using once, few, many, or a class for an expanded clone.

TRBV19	.	.	TRBJ1-2	TGTGCCAGTAGTATAGTTCAGGGCGGCTACACCTTC	CASSIVQGGYTF
TRBV30	TRBD1	.	TRBJ1-2	TGTGCCTGGAGTAGGTCAGTTCAGGGGACAGGGCCTAACTATGGCTACACCTTC	CAWSRSVQGTGPNYGYTF
TRBV6-6	.	.	TRBJ1-2	TGTGCCAGCAGTGACCCAGGGGAAGGGGGATATGGCTACACCTTC	CASSDPGEGGYGYTF
TRBV6-5	TRBD1	.	TRBJ2-7	TGTGCCAGCAGTTGGACAGGGGGGTACGAGCAGTACTTC	CASSWTGGYEQYF
TRBV7-8	.	.	TRBJ2-3	TGTGCCAGCAGCGGCCTCCCCACAGATACGCAGTATTTT	CASSGLPTDTQYF
TRBV5-1	TRBD2	.	TRBJ2-3	TGCGCCAGCAGCTTGACCCTAGCGGGGGTAAGCACAGATACGCAGTATTTT	CASSLTLAGVSTDTQYF
TRBV2	TRBD1	.	TRBJ1-3	TGTGCCAGCGGGACAGACTCTGGAAACACCATATATTTT	CASGTDSGNTIYF
TRBV3-1/TRBV3-2	TRBD2	once	TRBJ2-7	TGTGCCAGCACCGAGCAGCGGGGGGGGGAGCAGTACTTC	CASTEQRGGEQYF
TRBV7-9	.	.	TRBJ2-5	TGTGCCAGCAGTGAATGGGGCATAAAAGAGACCCAGTACTTC	CASSEWGIKETQYF
TRBV6-5	.	.	TRBJ1-2	TGTGCCAGCAAGGAACAGGCCAACTATGGCTACACCTTC	CASKEQANYGYTF
TRBV4-1	.	.	TRBJ1-2	TGCGCCAGCAGCCAAGATAGGACAGCTGGACCCTATGGCTACACCTTC	CASSQDRTAGPYGYTF
TRBV12-3/TRBV12-4	.	.	TRBJ2-7	TGTGCCAGCAGTTTAGGCGGCGAGCAGTACTTC	CASSLGGEQYF
TRBV19	.	.	TRBJ2-3	TGTGCCAGTAGTATGGGCCCTAGCACGTTAGATACGCAGTATTTT	CASSMGPSTLDTQYF
TRBV4-3	TRBD2	.	TRBJ2-3	TGCGCCAGCAGCCTCCGCCTTAGCGGGGTGGACCCAGATACGCAGTATTTT	CASSLRLSGVDPDTQYF
TRBV11-2	.	.	TRBJ2-7	TGTGCCAGCAGCGCGGCCCCGTACGGGGAGCAGTACTTC	CASSAAPYGEQYF
TRBV10-3	TRBD1	.	TRBJ2-5	TGTGCCATCAGTGAGCCAGGGCACAGGGGGAGGGAGACCCAGTACTTC	CAISEPGHRGRETQYF
TRBV7-2	.	.	TRBJ1-5	TGTGCCAGCAGCTTACAGGCCCGACACATGCATCAGCCCCAGCATTTT	CASSLQARHMHQPQHF
TRBV7-2	TRBD2	.	TRBJ2-2	TGTGCCAGCACCCCCCAACCCCTCCTAGCGGGGGCCAACACCGGGGAGCTGTTTTTT	CASTPQPLLAGANTGELFF
TRBV5-4	TRBD2	.	TRBJ2-1	TGTGCCAGCAGTCCGGGGCGGGGGGGCTACAATGAGCAGTTCTTC	CASSPGRGGYNEQFF
TRBV6-1	.	.	TRBJ2-3	TGTGCCAGCAGTGTTAGGACAGTCACAGATACGCAGTATTTT	CASSVRTVTDTQYF
TRBV5-1	.	.	TRBJ2-2	TGCGCCAGCAGCGTTCAGGGGGGAGTCGGGGAGCTGTTTTTT	CASSVQGGVGELFF
TRBV7-2	.	.	TRBJ2-3	TGTGCCAGCAGCCAAGGGACTTCAGATACGCAGTATTTT	CASSQGTSDTQYF
TRBV19	.	.	TRBJ1-3	TGTGCCAGTAGGTCCCCGGGAAACACCATATATTTT	CASRSPGNTIYF
TRBV27	.	.	TRBJ2-2	TGTGCCAGCAGTTGGGGCGCGCACGGGGAGCTGTTTTTT	CASSWGAHGELFF
TRBV4-3	.	.	TRBJ2-3	TGCGCCAGCAGCCAAGATGGGGCCAGGGTAGATACGCAGTATTTT	CASSQDGARVDTQYF
TRBV7-8	.	once	TRBJ2-7	TGTGCCAGCAGCTTAGTAGTACCAGTCAGGGCCCACGAGCAGTACTTC	CASSLVVPVRAHEQYF
TRBV2	.	.	TRBJ1-6	TGTGCCAGCAGTGGGCAGGTCCCTTATAATTCACCCCTCCACTTT	CASSGQVPYNSPLHF
TRBV5-4	TRBD1	.	TRBJ1-3	TGTGCCAGCAGCCGGGCGGCAGGGGGATACTCTGGAAACACCATATATTTT	CASSRAAGGYSGNTIYF
TRBV5-6	.	.	TRBJ1-1	TGTGCCAGCAGCCGCCGGGTACTCAATAGTGGTGAAGGAACTGAAGCTTTCTTT	CASSRRVLNSGEGTEAFF
TRBV5-4	.	few	TRBJ1-6	TGTGCCAGCAGCCCTCGTTCGGGGGTCATGGATTCACCCCTCCACTTT	CASSPRSGVMDSPLHF
TRBV28	TRBD2	.	TRBJ2-3	TGTGCCAGCAGTTTACGGCTAGCGGGGCTCCTCACAGATACGCAGTATTTT	CASSLRLAGLLTDTQYF
TRBV3-1/TRBV3-2	.	.	TRBJ1-5	TGTGCCAGCAACAAAGGGCGGGTATGGAATCAGCCCCAGCATTTT	CASNKGRVWNQPQHF
TRBV5-1	.	.	TRBJ2-5	TGCGCCAGCAGCTTCGGACAGCAAGAGACCCAGTACTTC	CASSFGQQETQYF
TRBV10-3	TRBD2	.	TRBJ2-2	TGTGCCATCAGGGGACTAGCGGGGGGCCTGAACACCGGGGAGCTGTTTTTT	CAIRGLAGGLNTGELFF
TRBV6-5	TRBD1	.	TRBJ1-4	TGTGCCAGCAGAACGACAGGGGCAAATGAAAAACTGTTTTTT	CASRTTGANEKLFF
TRBV28	TRBD1	.	TRBJ2-3	TGTGCCAGCACCCAAAAGACAGGGGCAGCCACAGATACGCAGTATTTT	CASTQKTGAATDTQYF
TRBV2	.	few	TRBJ2-2	TGTGCCAGCAGGGGTGACCTCCGGGACGGGGAGCTGTTTTTT	CASRGDLRDGELFF
TRBV4-1	.	few	TRBJ1-2	TGCGCCAGCAGCCAATCAACAGGGAACTATGGCTACACCTTC	CASSQSTGNYGYTF
TRBV5-4	.	.	TRBJ2-5	TGTGCCAGCAGCGTCGGACTGACCCAAGAGACCCAGTACTTC	CASSVGLTQETQYF
TRBV4-3	.	.	TRBJ1-4	TGCGCCAGCAGCCAAGATATTGTTTCAACTAATGAAAAACTGTTTTTT	CASSQDIVSTNEKLFF
TRBV10-3	TRBD2	.	TRBJ2-2	TGTGCCATCAGGGGACTAGCGGGGGGACTAACCGGGGAGCTGTTTTTT	CAIRGLAGGLTGELFF
TRBV4-3	TRBD1	few	TRBJ1-6	TGCGCCAGCAGCCAAGATGGGACAGCAAGATCCCCCCTCCACTTT	CASSQDGTARSPLHF
TRBV5-4	TRBD1	.	TRBJ1-1	TGTGCCAGCAGCGATACAGGGGGGAACACTGAAGCTTTCTTT	CASSDTGGNTEAFF
TRBV28	.	.	TRBJ1-6	TGTGCCAGCAGTTCCTCCCCTCGGTTGGTGGGGCTGGATAATTCACCCCTCCACTTT	CASSSSPRLVGLDNSPLHF
TRBV6-1	.	.	TRBJ2-6	TGTGCCAGCAGTGATCCTGGGACTTTAGGAGCCAACGTCCTGACTTTC	CASSDPGTLGANVLTF
TRBV5-6	.	.	TRBJ2-7	TGTGCCAGCAGCTTGGTCACAGCCTACGAGCAGTACTTC	CASSLVTAYEQYF
TRBV5-1	TRBD1	.	TRBJ1-5	TGCGCCAGCAGCCTGGGACAGGGAAACGGGCCCCAGCATTTT	CASSLGQGNGPQHF
TRBV19	TRBD2	.	TRBJ2-1	TGTGCCAGTAGTTTCCCCGGACTAGGGTCCTACAATGAGCAGTTCTTC	CASSFPGLGSYNEQFF
TRBV6-2/TRBV6-3	TRBD2	.	TRBJ2-5	TGTGCCAGCAGCCGCGGGGGGGCCATCGAGACCCAGTACTTC	CASSRGGAIETQYF
TRBV6-5	.	few	TRBJ2-3	TGTGCCAGCAGTTACTCGGGTCTAGGCACAGATACGCAGTATTTT	CASSYSGLGTDTQYF
TRBV2	.	once	TRBJ1-2	TGTGCCAGCAGTGAAGCTGCGTTTGGTGGCTACACCTTC	CASSEAAFGGYTF
TRBV9	.	once	TRBJ1-5	TGTGCCAGCAGCGTAGGATCAGGGTTCAACCAGCCCCAGCATTTT	CASSVGSGFNQPQHF